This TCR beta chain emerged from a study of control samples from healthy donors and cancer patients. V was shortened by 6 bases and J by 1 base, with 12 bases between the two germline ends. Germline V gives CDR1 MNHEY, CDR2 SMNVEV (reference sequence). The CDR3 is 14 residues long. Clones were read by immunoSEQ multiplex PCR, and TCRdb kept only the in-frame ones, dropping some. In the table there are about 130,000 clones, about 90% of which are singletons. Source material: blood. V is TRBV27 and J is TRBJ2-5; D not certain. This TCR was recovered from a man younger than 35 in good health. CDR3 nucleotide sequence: TGTGCCAGCAGACGCCAACTGACCCAAGAGACCCAGTACTTC. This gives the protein CASRRQLTQETQYF.